This T cell receptor (beta chain) was profiled in a study of blood T cell repertoires in COVID-19. In the study's own analysis: Quantification of nucleated cells was approximated via reference gene primer amplification. Some clones are missing from TCRdb's copy, which holds only in-frame ones; the method was immunoSEQ multiplex PCR. V, J and clone size are those of that table, while D and trimming were read from the DNA. The sample holds some 300,000 clones, under 90% seen once. Trimming left V 1 base short and J 5 bases short, with 11 bases between. Germline CDR1 is LGHNA and CDR2 is YNFKEQ. The CDR3 has 15 residues.

The chain carries TRBV4-2 and TRBJ2-2; possible D gene TRBD1, 6 bases. The sample was PBMCs or T cells enriched from blood (not recorded which). The receptor was isolated from a woman between 35 and 50 years old who had recovered from COVID-19. This CDR3 is CASSQVSGETGELFF. The CDR3 nucleotides are TGTGCCAGCAGCCAAGTTTCAGGGGAAACCGGGGAGCTGTTTTTT.